Listed below are T cell receptor beta chains from one sample, sequenced in a study of blood T cell repertoires in COVID-19. Using immunoSEQ multiplex PCR, the repertoire was profiled, and TCRdb retains in-frame clones only, with some absent. The sample includes some 250,000 clones, about 89% of them seen just once. The specimen sequenced was PBMCs or T cells enriched from blood (not recorded which). Source of these receptors: a man in his forties who had recovered from COVID-19. Each CDR3 is given with its conserved first and last residue. Fields, in order: CDR3 protein, CDR3 DNA, V gene, clone size, J gene, D gene. The D gene is left open where the match is weak. The size field is filled for only some rows; it gives once, few, many or a size class.

CASSLALTRVGSYGYTF	TGTGCCAGCAGCTTAGCACTTACGCGGGTGGGGAGCTATGGCTACACCTTC	TRBV7-2	-	TRBJ1-2	-
CASSVYELATSTDTQYF	TGTGCCAGCAGCGTATATGAACTAGCGACAAGCACAGATACGCAGTATTTT	TRBV9	-	TRBJ2-3	TRBD2
CASSLEQLTGFVGNEQFF	TGTGCCAGCAGCTTAGAACAACTAACAGGGTTTGTTGGAAATGAGCAGTTCTTC	TRBV7-6	-	TRBJ2-1	-
CASSLFPGERGPTDTQYF	TGTGCCAGCAGCTTGTTTCCCGGGGAGAGGGGGCCCACAGATACGCAGTATTTT	TRBV5-4	-	TRBJ2-3	TRBD1
CASRSLSSYNEQFF	TGTGCCAGCAGGTCTCTTAGCTCCTACAATGAGCAGTTCTTC	TRBV5-4	few	TRBJ2-1	-
CASSPLRTGAYEQYF	TGTGCCAGCTCACCACTCAGGACAGGAGCCTACGAGCAGTACTTC	TRBV18	-	TRBJ2-7	TRBD1
CASSVTDRGGTDTQYF	TGTGCCAGCAGCGTAACAGACAGGGGCGGGACAGATACGCAGTATTTT	TRBV9	-	TRBJ2-3	TRBD1
CASSPPPGRSFSTEAFF	TGTGCCAGCAGCCCCCCGCCAGGGAGGTCCTTTAGCACTGAAGCTTTCTTT	TRBV13	-	TRBJ1-1	-
CASSQARGGDNEQFF	TGCGCCAGCAGCCAGGCACGGGGGGGGGACAATGAGCAGTTCTTC	TRBV4-1	once	TRBJ2-1	TRBD2
CASSEQAYNEQFF	TGCGCCAGCAGCGAACAAGCCTACAATGAGCAGTTCTTC	TRBV5-1	-	TRBJ2-1	-
CASSPPGTAYSNQPQHF	TGTGCCAGTAGCCCTCCCGGGACAGCTTATAGCAATCAGCCCCAGCATTTT	TRBV19	-	TRBJ1-5	TRBD1
CASSYGTGVSGELFF	TGTGCCAGCAGCTACGGGACAGGGGTTTCGGGAGAACTGTTTTTT	TRBV14	-	TRBJ1-4	TRBD1
CASSLSSGGSQQYF	TGTGCCAGCAGCTTGTCCAGTGGAGGATCCCAGCAGTACTTC	TRBV5-4	-	TRBJ2-7	-
CASSLSFPRPGLAGTYNEQFF	TGTGCCAGCAGTTTATCTTTTCCCCGTCCGGGACTAGCGGGAACTTACAATGAGCAGTTCTTC	TRBV27	-	TRBJ2-1	TRBD2
CASTGTVTSAAWNTGELFF	TGTGCCAGTACCGGGACAGTAACTTCCGCCGCTTGGAACACCGGGGAGCTGTTTTTT	TRBV19	-	TRBJ2-2	TRBD1
CASSLWLAGYNEQFF	TGTGCCAGCAGTTTATGGCTAGCGGGGTACAATGAGCAGTTCTTC	TRBV28	-	TRBJ2-1	TRBD2
CASRRDRQNTEAFF	TGTGCCAGCCGGAGAGACAGACAAAACACTGAAGCTTTCTTT	TRBV6-4	-	TRBJ1-1	-
CASSITPGGILEAFF	TGTGCCAGTAGTATAACGCCAGGAGGCATCCTTGAAGCTTTCTTT	TRBV19	-	TRBJ1-1	-
CASSTFGTPDHGYTF	TGCGCCAGCAGCACCTTCGGGACACCTGACCATGGCTACACCTTC	TRBV5-1	-	TRBJ1-2	-
CASSSDRGLNQPQHF	TGTGCCAGCAGTTCCGACAGGGGGCTCAATCAGCCCCAGCATTTT	TRBV6-2/TRBV6-3	-	TRBJ1-5	TRBD1
CASSKETIQRDCYNEQFF	TGTGCCAGCAGCAAAGAGACTATCCAGCGGGACTGTTACAATGAGCAGTTCTTC	TRBV21-1	-	TRBJ2-1	-
CASSESGTGFPTAYNEQFF	TGCGCCAGCAGTGAGTCTGGGACAGGGTTCCCAACCGCATACAATGAGCAGTTCTTC	TRBV10-1	-	TRBJ2-1	TRBD1
CATSDSSPGQGVGYGYTF	TGTGCCACCAGTGACAGCTCTCCGGGACAGGGGGTTGGCTATGGCTACACCTTC	TRBV24-1	once	TRBJ1-2	TRBD1
CASSFRRGIGLTEAFF	TGTGCCAGCAGCTTTAGGCGGGGTATCGGTCTAACTGAAGCTTTCTTT	TRBV7-2	-	TRBJ1-1	-
CASSLAGRFPYEQYF	TGTGCCAGCAGCTTAGCGGGGAGGTTCCCCTACGAGCAGTACTTC	TRBV7-2	-	TRBJ2-7	-
CASSPRTGAPYEQYF	TGTGCCAGCTCACCGCGGACAGGAGCCCCCTACGAGCAGTACTTC	TRBV18	-	TRBJ2-7	TRBD1
CASSRQGLEKLFF	TGTGCCAGCAGCCGTCAGGGGTTAGAAAAACTGTTTTTT	TRBV5-6	few	TRBJ1-4	-
CASSPPQGGIPYEQYF	TGTGCCAGCAGCCCCCCCCAGGGCGGGATTCCCTACGAGCAGTACTTC	TRBV7-9	-	TRBJ2-7	-
CASSLQRASGNTIYF	TGTGCCAGCAGCTTACAGCGAGCCTCTGGAAACACCATATATTTT	TRBV11-2	-	TRBJ1-3	-
CASSPRTGGDGTNQPQHF	TGTGCCAGCTCACCCCGGACAGGGGGCGATGGTACCAATCAGCCCCAGCATTTT	TRBV18	-	TRBJ1-5	TRBD1
CASSQRIGVLRHQETQYF	TGTGCCAGCAGCCAGAGGATCGGGGTCCTCCGCCACCAAGAGACCCAGTACTTC	TRBV7-2	-	TRBJ2-5	-
CASSPRTVLYGYTF	TGTGCCAGCAGTCCCAGGACAGTCCTATATGGCTACACCTTC	TRBV27	-	TRBJ1-2	-
CASSLAGGGSYEQYF	TGTGCCAGCAGCTTGGCGGGGGGCGGATCTTACGAGCAGTACTTC	TRBV7-3	-	TRBJ2-7	TRBD2
CASSWDRGSNQPQHF	TGTGCCAGCAGCTGGGACAGGGGTAGCAATCAGCCCCAGCATTTT	TRBV7-2	-	TRBJ1-5	TRBD1
CASSSRQAGGGTEAFF	TGTGCCAGCTCCTCTAGACAGGCCGGTGGGGGTACTGAAGCTTTCTTT	TRBV18	-	TRBJ1-1	-
CASSVGSLAGGPDNEQFF	TGTGCCAGCAGCGTAGGGTCACTAGCGGGGGGGCCGGATAATGAGCAGTTCTTC	TRBV9	-	TRBJ2-1	TRBD2
CASSPLPEGGFNTEAFF	TGTGCCAGCAGCCCTTTACCTGAGGGTGGTTTTAACACTGAAGCTTTCTTT	TRBV9	few	TRBJ1-1	-
CASSFGAGGETQYF	TGTGCCAGCAGTTTTGGAGCGGGAGGGGAGACCCAGTACTTC	TRBV28	-	TRBJ2-5	TRBD2
CASSIRTNTGELFF	TGTGCCAGCAGCATCAGGACGAACACCGGGGAGCTGTTTTTT	TRBV7-9	once	TRBJ2-2	-
CASSVGGEPTDTQYF	TGCGCCAGCAGCGTCGGGGGGGAACCCACAGATACGCAGTATTTT	TRBV5-1	-	TRBJ2-3	TRBD2
CASSYSSALAAFKNIQYF	TGTGCCAGCAGTTACTCGAGTGCACTAGCGGCATTCAAAAACATTCAGTACTTC	TRBV6-2/TRBV6-3	-	TRBJ2-4	TRBD2
CASSNPGLASRGELFF	TGTGCCAGTAGTAATCCGGGACTAGCAAGTAGGGGGGAGCTGTTTTTT	TRBV19	-	TRBJ2-2	TRBD2
CASSLRLADTGELFF	TGTGCCAGCAGCTTAAGACTAGCGGACACCGGGGAGCTGTTTTTT	TRBV7-9	-	TRBJ2-2	TRBD2
CASSPPTSGLVYEQYF	TGTGCCAGCAGCCCACCAACTAGCGGTCTCGTTTACGAGCAGTACTTC	TRBV7-9	-	TRBJ2-7	TRBD2
CASSTTDRGHEKLFF	TGCGCCAGCAGCACGACGGACAGGGGGCATGAAAAACTGTTTTTT	TRBV5-1	-	TRBJ1-4	TRBD1